This TCR beta chain was sequenced in a study of blood T cells in healthy people across ages. A few counts support this clonotype. A sample-barcoded 5' primer and a J-beta primer mix were used in a second PCR of about 7 to 12 cycles. Each CDR3 protein is one row after TCRdb ran MiXCR on the 5' RACE reads. The sample has 1.4 million to 1.5 million distinct CDR3 sequences, approximately 42% seen once. The origin of this receptor is a woman between 18 and 29 years old in good health. The material sequenced was blood.

DNA of the CDR3: TGTGCCAGCAGGTCGCAGGGGACCTCCACAGATACGCAGTATTTT. It codes for CASRSQGTSTDTQYF. The J gene is TRBJ2-3, the V gene TRBV12-3 or TRBV12-4, with a tentative D call TRBD1 (6 bases). This CDR3 is 15 amino acids long. V lost 6 bases and J 2 bases, leaving 15 bases between the germline ends.